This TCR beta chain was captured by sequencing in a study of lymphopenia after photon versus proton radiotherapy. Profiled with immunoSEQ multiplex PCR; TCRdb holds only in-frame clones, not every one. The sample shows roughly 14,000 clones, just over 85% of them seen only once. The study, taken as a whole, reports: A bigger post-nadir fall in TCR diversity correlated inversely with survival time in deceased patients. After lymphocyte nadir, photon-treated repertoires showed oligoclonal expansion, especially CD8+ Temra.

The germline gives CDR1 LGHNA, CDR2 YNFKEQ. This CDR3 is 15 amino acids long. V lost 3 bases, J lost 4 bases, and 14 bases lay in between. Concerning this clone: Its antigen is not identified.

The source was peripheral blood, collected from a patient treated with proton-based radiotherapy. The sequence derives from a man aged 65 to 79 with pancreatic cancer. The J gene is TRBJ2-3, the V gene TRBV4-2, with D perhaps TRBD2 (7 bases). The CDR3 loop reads CASSQGGGEADTQYF. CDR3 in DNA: TGTGCCAGCAGCCAGGGAGGGGGGGAGGCAGATACGCAGTATTTT.